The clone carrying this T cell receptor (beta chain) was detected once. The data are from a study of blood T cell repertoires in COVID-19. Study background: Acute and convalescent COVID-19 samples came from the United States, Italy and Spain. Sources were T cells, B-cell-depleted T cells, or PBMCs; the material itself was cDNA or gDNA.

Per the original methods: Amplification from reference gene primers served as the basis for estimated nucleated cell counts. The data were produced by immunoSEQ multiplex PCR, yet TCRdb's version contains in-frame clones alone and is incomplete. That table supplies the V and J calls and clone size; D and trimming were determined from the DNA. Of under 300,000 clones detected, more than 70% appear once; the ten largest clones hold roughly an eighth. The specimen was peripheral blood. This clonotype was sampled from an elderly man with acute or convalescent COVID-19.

The CDR3 bases are TGCAGCGTTGAATGGCTAGCGGGAGTAACAGAGACCCAGTACTTC. It translates to CSVEWLAGVTETQYF. J is TRBJ2-5 and V is TRBV29-1; 10 bases are shared with TRBD2. Germline loops: CDR1 SQVTM, CDR2 ANQGSEA. The length of the CDR3 is 15 residues. V lost 2 bases to trimming and J lost 4 bases; unmatched junction nucleotides: 7.